The clone carrying this T cell receptor (beta chain) was picked up a small number of times. Antigen unknown. Per the germline V gene, CDR1 is LGHDT and CDR2 is YNNKEL (reference sequence). Trimming removed 7 bases from V and 0 bases from J, with 13 bases in between. The CDR3 loop spans 16 amino acids. TCRdb ran MiXCR on the 5' RACE reads and lists one entry per CDR3 protein. The table shows 250,000 to 350,000 distinct CDR3 sequences, with more than 13% occurring only once. The sample originates from a study of T-cell memory formation after mild COVID-19. Study results and caveats: Clonal second-wave expansions that peaked on day 37 had unconfirmed SARS-CoV-2 specificity.

The sequencing sample was made of PBMCs or a T cell subset sorted from them (not recorded which). This sequence joins TRBV3-1 and TRBJ1-6; D is perhaps TRBD1 (5 bases). The TCR comes from a young man who had mild COVID-19 (a few samples of this study predate the infection). Cell type and time point are not known. CDR3 region: CASNGRGSSYNSPLHF. CDR3 DNA: TGTGCCAGCAATGGGCGGGGGAGCTCCTATAATTCACCCCTCCACTTT. The entire variable domain, with the rest obtained from reference TRBV3-1 and TRBJ1-6, is as follows: DTAVSQTPKYLVTQMGNDKSIKCEQNLGHDTMYWYKQDSKKFLKIMFSYNNKELIINETVPNRFSPKSPDKAHLNLHINSLELGDSAVYFCASNGRGSSYNSPLHFGNGTRLTVT.